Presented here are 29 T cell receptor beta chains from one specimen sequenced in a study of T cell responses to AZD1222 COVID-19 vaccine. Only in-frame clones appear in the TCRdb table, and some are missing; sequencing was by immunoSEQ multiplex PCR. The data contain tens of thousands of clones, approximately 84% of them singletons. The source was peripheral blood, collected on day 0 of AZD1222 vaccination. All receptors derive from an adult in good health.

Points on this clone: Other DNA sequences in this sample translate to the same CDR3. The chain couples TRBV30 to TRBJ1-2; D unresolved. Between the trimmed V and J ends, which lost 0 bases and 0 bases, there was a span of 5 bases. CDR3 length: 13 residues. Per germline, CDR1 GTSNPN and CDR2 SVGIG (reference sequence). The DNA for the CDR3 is TGTGCCTGGAGTGTAGAAGCTAACTATGGCTACACCTTC. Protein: CAWSVEANYGYTF.

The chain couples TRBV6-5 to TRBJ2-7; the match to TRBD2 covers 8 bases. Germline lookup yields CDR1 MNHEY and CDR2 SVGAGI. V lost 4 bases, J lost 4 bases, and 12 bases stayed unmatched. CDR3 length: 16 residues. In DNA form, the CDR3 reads TGTGCCAGCAGTTCGGAGCGGGGGCCGACCGTATACGAGCAGTACTTC. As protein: CASSSERGPTVYEQYF.

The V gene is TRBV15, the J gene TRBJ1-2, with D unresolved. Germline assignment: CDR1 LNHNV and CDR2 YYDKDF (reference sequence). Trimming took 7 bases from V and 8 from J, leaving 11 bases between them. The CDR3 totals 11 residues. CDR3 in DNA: TGTGCCACCACAGGTGTAGAGGGCTACACCTTC. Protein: CATTGVEGYTF.

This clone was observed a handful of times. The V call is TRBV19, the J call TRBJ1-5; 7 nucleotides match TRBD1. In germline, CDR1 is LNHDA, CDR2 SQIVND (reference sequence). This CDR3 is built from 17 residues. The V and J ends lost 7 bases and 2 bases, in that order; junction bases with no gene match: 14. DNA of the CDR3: TGTGCCAGTAACTACCGGGACAGCGGGTATGGCAATCAGCCCCAGCATTTT. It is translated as CASNYRDSGYGNQPQHF.

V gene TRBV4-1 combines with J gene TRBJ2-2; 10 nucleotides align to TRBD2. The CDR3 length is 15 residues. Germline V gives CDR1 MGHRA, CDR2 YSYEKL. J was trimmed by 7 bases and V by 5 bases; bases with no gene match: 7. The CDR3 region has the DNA TGCGCCAGCAGCTATGTAGCGGGGGGTTTCGGGGAGCTGTTTTTT. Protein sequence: CASSYVAGGFGELFF.

The CDR3 loop is CSVEDGREGAYEQYF. CDR3 coding DNA: TGCAGCGTTGAAGATGGAAGGGAAGGGGCCTACGAGCAGTACTTC. This chain links TRBV29-1 with TRBJ2-7; D might be TRBD1 (5 bases). From germline, CDR1 is SQVTM and CDR2 ANQGSEA. V lost 0 bases to trimming and J lost 2 bases, with 14 bases between them. This CDR3 has 15 amino acids.

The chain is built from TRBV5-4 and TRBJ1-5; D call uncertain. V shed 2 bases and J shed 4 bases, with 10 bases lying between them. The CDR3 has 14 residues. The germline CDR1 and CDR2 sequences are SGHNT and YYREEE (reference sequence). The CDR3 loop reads CASSLSGSNQPQHF. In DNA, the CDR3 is TGTGCCAGCAGCTTATCGGGGTCAAATCAGCCCCAGCATTTT.

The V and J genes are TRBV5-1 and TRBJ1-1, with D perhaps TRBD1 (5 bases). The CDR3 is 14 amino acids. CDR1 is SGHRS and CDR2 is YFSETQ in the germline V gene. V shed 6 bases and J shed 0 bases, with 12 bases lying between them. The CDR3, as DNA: TGCGCCAGCACCAGGGACCCTATGAACACTGAAGCTTTCTTT. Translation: CASTRDPMNTEAFF.

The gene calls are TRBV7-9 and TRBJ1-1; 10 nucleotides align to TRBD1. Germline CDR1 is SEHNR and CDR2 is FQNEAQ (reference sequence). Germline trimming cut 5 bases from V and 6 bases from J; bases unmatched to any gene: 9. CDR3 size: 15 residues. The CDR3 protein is CASSDSDRGLAEAFF. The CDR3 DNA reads TGTGCCAGCAGCGACTCGGACAGGGGGTTAGCTGAAGCTTTCTTT.

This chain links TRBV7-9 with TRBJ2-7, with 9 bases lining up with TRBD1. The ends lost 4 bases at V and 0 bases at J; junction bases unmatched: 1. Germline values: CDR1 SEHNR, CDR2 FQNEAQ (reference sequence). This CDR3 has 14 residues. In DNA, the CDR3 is TGTGCCAGCAGCTGGGACAGGGACTCCTACGAGCAGTACTTC. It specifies CASSWDRDSYEQYF.

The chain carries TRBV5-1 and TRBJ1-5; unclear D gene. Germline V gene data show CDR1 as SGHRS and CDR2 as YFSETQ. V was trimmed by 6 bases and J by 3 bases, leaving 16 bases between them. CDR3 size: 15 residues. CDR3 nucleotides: TGCGCCAGCAAGGCCCAATGGGGTAACAATCAGCCCCAGCATTTT. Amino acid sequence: CASKAQWGNNQPQHF.

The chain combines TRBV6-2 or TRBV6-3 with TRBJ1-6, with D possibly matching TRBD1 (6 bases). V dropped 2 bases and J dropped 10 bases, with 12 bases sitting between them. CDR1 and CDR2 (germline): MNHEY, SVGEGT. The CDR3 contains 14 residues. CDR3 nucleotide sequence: TGTGCCAGCAGTTACCGGACAGTAGAGTCACCCCTCCACTTT. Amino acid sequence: CASSYRTVESPLHF.

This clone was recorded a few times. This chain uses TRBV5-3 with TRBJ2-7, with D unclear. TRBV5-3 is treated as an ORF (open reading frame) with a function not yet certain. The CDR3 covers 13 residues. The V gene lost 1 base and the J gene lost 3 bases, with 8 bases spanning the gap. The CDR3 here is CARSLPGLYEQYF. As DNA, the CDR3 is TGTGCCAGAAGCTTGCCTGGTCTCTACGAGCAGTACTTC.

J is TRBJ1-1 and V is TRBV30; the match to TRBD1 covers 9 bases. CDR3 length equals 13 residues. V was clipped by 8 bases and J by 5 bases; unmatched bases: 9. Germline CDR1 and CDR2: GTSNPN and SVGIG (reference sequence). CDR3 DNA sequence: TGTGCCGGGGGGGACAGGGTGGAAACTGAAGCTTTCTTT. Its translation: CAGGDRVETEAFF.

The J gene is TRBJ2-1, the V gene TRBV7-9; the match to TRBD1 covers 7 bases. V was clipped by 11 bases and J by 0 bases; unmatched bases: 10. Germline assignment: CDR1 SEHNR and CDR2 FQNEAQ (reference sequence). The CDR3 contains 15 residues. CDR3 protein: CASREGASSYNEQFF. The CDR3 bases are TGTGCCTCTCGAGAGGGGGCCAGCTCCTACAATGAGCAGTTCTTC. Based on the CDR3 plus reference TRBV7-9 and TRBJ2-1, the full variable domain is DTGVSQNPRHKITKRGQNVTFRCDPISEHNRLYWYRQTLGQGPEFLTYFQNEAQLEKSRLLSDRFSAERPKGSFSTLEIQRTEQGDSAMYLCASREGASSYNEQFFGPGTRLTVL.

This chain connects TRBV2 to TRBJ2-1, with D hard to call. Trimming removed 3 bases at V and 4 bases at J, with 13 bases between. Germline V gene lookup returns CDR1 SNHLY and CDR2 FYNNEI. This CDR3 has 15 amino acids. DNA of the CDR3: TGTGCCAGCAGTGACTTGGTACTACCTTACAATGAGCAGTTCTTC. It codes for CASSDLVLPYNEQFF. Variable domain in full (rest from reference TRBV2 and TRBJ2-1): EPEVTQTPSHQVTQMGQEVILRCVPISNHLYFYWYRQILGQKVEFLVSFYNNEISEKSEIFDDQFSVERPDGSNFTLKIRSTKLEDSAMYFCASSDLVLPYNEQFFGPGTRLTVL.

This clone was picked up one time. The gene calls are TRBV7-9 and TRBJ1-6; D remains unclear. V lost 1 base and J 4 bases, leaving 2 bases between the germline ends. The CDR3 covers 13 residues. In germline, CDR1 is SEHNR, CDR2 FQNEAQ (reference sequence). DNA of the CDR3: TGTGCCAGCAGCTTAGAGTATAATTCACCCCTCCACTTT. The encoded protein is CASSLEYNSPLHF. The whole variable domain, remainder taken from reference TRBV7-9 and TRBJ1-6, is DTGVSQNPRHKITKRGQNVTFRCDPISEHNRLYWYRQTLGQGPEFLTYFQNEAQLEKSRLLSDRFSAERPKGSFSTLEIQRTEQGDSAMYLCASSLEYNSPLHFGNGTRLTVT.

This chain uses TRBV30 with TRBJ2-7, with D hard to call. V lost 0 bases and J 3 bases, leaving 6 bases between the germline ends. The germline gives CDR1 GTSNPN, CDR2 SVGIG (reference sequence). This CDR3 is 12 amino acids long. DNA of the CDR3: TGTGCCTGGAGTGTAGGCAGCTACGAGCAGTACTTC. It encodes CAWSVGSYEQYF.

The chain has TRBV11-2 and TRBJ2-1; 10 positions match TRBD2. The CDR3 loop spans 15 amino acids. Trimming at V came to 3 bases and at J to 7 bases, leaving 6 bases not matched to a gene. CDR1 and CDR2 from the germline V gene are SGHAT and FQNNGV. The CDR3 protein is CASSFRTSGRNEQFF. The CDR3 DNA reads TGTGCCAGCAGCTTCCGGACTAGCGGCCGGAATGAGCAGTTCTTC.

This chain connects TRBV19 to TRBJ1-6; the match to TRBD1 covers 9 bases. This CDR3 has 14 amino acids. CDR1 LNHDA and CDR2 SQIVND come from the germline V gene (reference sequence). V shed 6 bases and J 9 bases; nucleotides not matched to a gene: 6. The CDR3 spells CASRPGTGISPLHF. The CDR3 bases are TGTGCCAGTAGACCCGGGACAGGGATTTCACCCCTCCACTTT. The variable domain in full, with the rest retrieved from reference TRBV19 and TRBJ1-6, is DGGITQSPKYLFRKEGQNVTLSCEQNLNHDAMYWYRQDPGQGLRLIYYSQIVNDFQKGDIAEGYSVSREKKESFPLTVTSAQKNPTAFYLCASRPGTGISPLHFGNGTRLTVT.

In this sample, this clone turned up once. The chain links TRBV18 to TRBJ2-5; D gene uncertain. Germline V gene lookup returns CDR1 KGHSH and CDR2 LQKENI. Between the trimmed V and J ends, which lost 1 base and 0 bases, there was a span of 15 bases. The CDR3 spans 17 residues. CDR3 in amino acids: CASSPQNPAGYQETQYF. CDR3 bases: TGTGCCAGCTCACCACAGAATCCCGCAGGATACCAAGAGACCCAGTACTTC.

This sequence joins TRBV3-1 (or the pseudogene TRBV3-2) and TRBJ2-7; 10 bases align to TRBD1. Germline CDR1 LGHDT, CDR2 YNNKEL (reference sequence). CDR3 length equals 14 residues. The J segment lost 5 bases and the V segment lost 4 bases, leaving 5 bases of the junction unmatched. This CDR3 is CASSPRTGGNEQYF. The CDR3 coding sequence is TGTGCCAGCAGCCCGCGGACAGGGGGGAACGAGCAGTACTTC.

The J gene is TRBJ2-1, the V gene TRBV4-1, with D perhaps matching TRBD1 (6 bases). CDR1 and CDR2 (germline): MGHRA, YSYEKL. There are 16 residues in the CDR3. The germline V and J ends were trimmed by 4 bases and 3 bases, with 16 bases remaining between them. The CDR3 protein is CASSLKGVAHYNEQFF. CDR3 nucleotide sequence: TGCGCCAGCAGCCTTAAGGGGGTAGCGCACTACAATGAGCAGTTCTTC.

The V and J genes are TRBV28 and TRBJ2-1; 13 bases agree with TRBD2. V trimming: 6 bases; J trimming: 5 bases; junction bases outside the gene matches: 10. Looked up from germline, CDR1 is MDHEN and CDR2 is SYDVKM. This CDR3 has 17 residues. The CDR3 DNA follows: TGTGCCAGCAGGGACCCGTCCGGGACTAGCGGGAACAATGAGCAGTTCTTC. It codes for CASRDPSGTSGNNEQFF.

Here the CDR3 reads CASRGTGDSNQPQHF. The CDR3, as DNA: TGTGCCAGCCGCGGGACAGGGGATAGCAATCAGCCCCAGCATTTT. The chain is built from TRBV6-5 and TRBJ1-5; 10 bases are a match to TRBD1. Germline V gives CDR1 MNHEY, CDR2 SVGAGI. This CDR3 has 15 amino acids. V shed 8 bases, J shed 0 bases, and the junction held 4 bases outside the gene matches.

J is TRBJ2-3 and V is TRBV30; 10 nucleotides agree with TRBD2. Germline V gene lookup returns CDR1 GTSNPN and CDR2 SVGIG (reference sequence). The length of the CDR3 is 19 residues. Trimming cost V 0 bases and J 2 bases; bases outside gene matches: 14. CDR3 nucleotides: TGTGCCTGGAGTGTCGAGTACGCTCTGAGCGGGAGGGCCACAGATACGCAGTATTTT. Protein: CAWSVEYALSGRATDTQYF.

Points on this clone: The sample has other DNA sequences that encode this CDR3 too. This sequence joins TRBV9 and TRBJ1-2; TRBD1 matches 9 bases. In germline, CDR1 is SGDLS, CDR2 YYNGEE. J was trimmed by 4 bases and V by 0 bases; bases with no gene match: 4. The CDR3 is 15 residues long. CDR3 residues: CASSVGTGGVYGYTF. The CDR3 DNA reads TGTGCCAGCAGCGTAGGTACAGGGGGCGTCTATGGCTACACCTTC.

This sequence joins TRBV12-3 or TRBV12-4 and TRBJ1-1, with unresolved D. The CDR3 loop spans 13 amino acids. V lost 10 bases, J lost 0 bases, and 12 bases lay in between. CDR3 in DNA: TGTGCCACCAACACGTTCTTGAACACTGAAGCTTTCTTT. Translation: CATNTFLNTEAFF.

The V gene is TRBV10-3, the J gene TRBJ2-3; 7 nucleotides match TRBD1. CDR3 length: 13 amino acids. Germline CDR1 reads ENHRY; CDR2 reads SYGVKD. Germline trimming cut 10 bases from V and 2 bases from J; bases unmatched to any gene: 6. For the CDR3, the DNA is TGTGCCACGAATGACAGGGACACAGATACGCAGTATTTT. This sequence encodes CATNDRDTDTQYF.